Each of the 7 T cell receptor beta chains below was sequenced from the same sample in a study of T cell responses to AZD1222 COVID-19 vaccine. TCRdb's table, derived via immunoSEQ multiplex PCR, lists solely in-frame clones and lacks some. The sample includes 150,000 to 200,000 clones, over 70% seen only once; the top ten take less than 3%. Sequences were derived from peripheral blood, sampled on day 0 of MenACWY control vaccination. These receptors were obtained from an adult in good health.

This clone has just a few counts. In DNA, the CDR3 is TGTGCCAGCAGTTTCGAAGCGGGGCGTAGGGCTTTCTTT. Its protein product is CASSFEAGRRAFF. The chain joins TRBV12-3 or TRBV12-4 to TRBJ1-1, with D maybe TRBD1 (5 bases). V was trimmed by 3 bases and J by 11 bases, leaving 16 bases between them. The CDR3 extends over 13 amino acids.

This clone showed up just once. The chain has TRBV7-2 and TRBJ2-5; D possibly matches TRBD1 or TRBD2 (5 bases each). The germline V and J ends were trimmed by 5 bases and 5 bases, with 12 bases remaining between them. The germline V gene encodes CDR1 SGHTA and CDR2 FQGNSA. The CDR3 is 13 residues long. The chain's CDR3 is CASSRAEGETQYF. CDR3 nucleotides: TGTGCCAGCAGCCGGGCCGAGGGGGAGACCCAGTACTTC. Based on the CDR3 plus reference TRBV7-2 and TRBJ2-5, the full variable domain is GAGVSQSPSNKVTEKGKDVELRCDPISGHTALYWYRQSLGQGLEFLIYFQGNSAPDKSGLPSDRFSAERTGGSVSTLTIQRTQQEDSAVYLCASSRAEGETQYFGPGTRLLVL.

The chain has TRBV28 and TRBJ1-4; D unclear. The V gene's germline CDR1 is MDHEN and CDR2 SYDVKM. V was pared by 2 bases and J by 8 bases, with 3 bases between. CDR3 length equals 11 residues. The CDR3 DNA is TGTGCCAGCAGTTTACTGGAAAAACTGTTTTTT. Translation: CASSLLEKLFF.

V usage is TRBV11-2 and J usage is TRBJ2-1; the D is unclear. In germline, CDR1 is SGHAT, CDR2 FQNNGV. This CDR3 has 13 amino acids. With 0 bases removed from V and 6 bases from J, the gap between germline ends came to 6 bases. DNA of the CDR3: TGTGCCAGCAGCTTAGAGGGGATCAATGAGCAGTTCTTC. Its translation is CASSLEGINEQFF.

This clone was seen only a few times. The chain couples TRBV19 to TRBJ1-1, with a possible D match to TRBD1 (5 bases). The CDR3 sequence is 14 residues long. Germline CDR1 and CDR2: LNHDA and SQIVND (reference sequence). V lost 0 bases and J lost 6, with 11 bases in between. The CDR3 region is CASSIDLRGSEAFF. CDR3 in DNA: TGTGCCAGTAGTATAGACCTCCGGGGGTCTGAAGCTTTCTTT.

The chain has TRBV4-2 and TRBJ1-1; D gene unclear. The V gene lost 0 bases and the J gene lost 1 base, with 9 bases spanning the gap. The CDR3 length is 15 residues. Germline V lookup: CDR1 LGHNA, CDR2 YNFKEQ. CDR3 coding DNA: TGTGCCAGCAGCCAAGAAACTACAGCGAACACTGAAGCTTTCTTT. Its translation: CASSQETTANTEAFF.

The chain employs TRBV6-2 or TRBV6-3 and TRBJ2-7, with 11 bases that match TRBD2. V lost 8 bases to trimming and J lost 5 bases; unmatched junction nucleotides: 8. Germline V gene sequence: CDR1 MNHEY, CDR2 SVGEGT. This CDR3 region has 14 residues. CDR3 sequence: CASGRLAGLDEQYF. The CDR3, as DNA: TGTGCCAGCGGCCGACTAGCGGGGTTGGACGAGCAGTACTTC.